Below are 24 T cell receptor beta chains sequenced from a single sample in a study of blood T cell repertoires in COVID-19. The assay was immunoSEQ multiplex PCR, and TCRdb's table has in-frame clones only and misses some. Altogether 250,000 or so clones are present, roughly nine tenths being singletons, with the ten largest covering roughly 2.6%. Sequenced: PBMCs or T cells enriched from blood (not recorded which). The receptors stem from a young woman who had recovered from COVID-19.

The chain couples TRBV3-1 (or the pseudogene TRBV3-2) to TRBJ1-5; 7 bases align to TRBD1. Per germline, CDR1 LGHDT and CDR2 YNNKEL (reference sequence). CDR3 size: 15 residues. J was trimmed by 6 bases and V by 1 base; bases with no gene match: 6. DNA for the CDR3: TGTGCCAGCAGCCAAGGGAGGGGGCCGGGTCAGCCCCAGCATTTT. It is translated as CASSQGRGPGQPQHF.

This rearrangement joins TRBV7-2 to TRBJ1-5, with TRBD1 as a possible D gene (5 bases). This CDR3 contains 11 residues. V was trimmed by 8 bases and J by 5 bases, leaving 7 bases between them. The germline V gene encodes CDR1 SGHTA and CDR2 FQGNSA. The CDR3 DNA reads TGTGCCAGCGGCAGGGATCAGCCCCAGCATTTT. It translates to CASGRDQPQHF.

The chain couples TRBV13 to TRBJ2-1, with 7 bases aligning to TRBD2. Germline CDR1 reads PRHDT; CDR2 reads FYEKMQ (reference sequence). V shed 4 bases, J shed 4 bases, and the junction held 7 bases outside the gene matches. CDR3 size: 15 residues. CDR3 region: CASSSGLVGYNEQFF. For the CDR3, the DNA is TGTGCCAGCAGCTCCGGACTAGTTGGGTACAATGAGCAGTTCTTC.

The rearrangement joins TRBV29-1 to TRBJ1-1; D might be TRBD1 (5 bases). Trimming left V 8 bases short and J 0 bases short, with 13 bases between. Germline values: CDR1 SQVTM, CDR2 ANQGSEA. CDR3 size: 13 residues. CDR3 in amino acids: CSLTDKMNTEAFF. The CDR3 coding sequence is TGCAGCCTGACAGACAAAATGAACACTGAAGCTTTCTTT.

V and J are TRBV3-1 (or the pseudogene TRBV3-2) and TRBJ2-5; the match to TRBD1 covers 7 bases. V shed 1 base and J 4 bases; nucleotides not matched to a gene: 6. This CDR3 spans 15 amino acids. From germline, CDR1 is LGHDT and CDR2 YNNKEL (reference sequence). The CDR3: CASSQASDRVETQYF. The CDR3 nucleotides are TGTGCCAGCAGCCAAGCATCCGACAGGGTAGAGACCCAGTACTTC.

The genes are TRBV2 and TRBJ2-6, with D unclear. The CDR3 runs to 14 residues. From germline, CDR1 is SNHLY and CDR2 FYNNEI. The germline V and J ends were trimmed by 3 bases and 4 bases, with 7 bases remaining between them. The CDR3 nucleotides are TGTGCCAGCAGTGAGGCATCCGGGGCCAACGTCCTGACTTTC. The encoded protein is CASSEASGANVLTF.

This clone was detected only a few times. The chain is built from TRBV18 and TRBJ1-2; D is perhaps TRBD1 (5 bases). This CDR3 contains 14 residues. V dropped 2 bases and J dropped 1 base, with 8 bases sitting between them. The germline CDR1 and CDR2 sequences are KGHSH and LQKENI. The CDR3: CASSPAGGNYGYTF. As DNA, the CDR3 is TGTGCCAGCTCACCAGCCGGGGGTAACTATGGCTACACCTTC.

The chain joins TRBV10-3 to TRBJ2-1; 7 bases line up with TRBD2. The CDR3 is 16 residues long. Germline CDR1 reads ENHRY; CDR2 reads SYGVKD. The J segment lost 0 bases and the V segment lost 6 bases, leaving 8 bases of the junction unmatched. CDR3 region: CAISDSSGPSYNEQFF. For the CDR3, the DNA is TGTGCCATCAGCGATTCTAGCGGTCCCTCCTACAATGAGCAGTTCTTC.

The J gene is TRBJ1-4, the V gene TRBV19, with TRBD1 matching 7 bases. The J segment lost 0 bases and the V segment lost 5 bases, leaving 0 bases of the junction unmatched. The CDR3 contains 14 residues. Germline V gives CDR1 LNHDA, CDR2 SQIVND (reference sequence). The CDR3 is CASSGQATNEKLFF. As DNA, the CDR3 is TGTGCCAGTAGTGGACAGGCAACTAATGAAAAACTGTTTTTT. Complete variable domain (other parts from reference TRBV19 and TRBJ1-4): DGGITQSPKYLFRKEGQNVTLSCEQNLNHDAMYWYRQDPGQGLRLIYYSQIVNDFQKGDIAEGYSVSREKKESFPLTVTSAQKNPTAFYLCASSGQATNEKLFFGSGTQLSVL.

The CDR3 reads CASIWRDSPYNEQFF. The CDR3 nucleotides are TGTGCCAGTATCTGGCGGGACTCCCCCTACAATGAGCAGTTCTTC. V usage is TRBV19 and J usage is TRBJ2-1, with a possible D match to TRBD2 (6 bases). Germline CDR1 LNHDA, CDR2 SQIVND (reference sequence). The CDR3 contains 15 residues. V shed 7 bases and J shed 2 bases, with 15 bases lying between them.

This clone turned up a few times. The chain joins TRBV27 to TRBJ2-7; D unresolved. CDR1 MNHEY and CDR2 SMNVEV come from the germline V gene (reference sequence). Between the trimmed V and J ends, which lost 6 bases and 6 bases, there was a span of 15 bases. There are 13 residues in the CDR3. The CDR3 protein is CASRQPGSSEQYF. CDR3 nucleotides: TGTGCCAGCAGACAACCGGGTTCGAGCGAGCAGTACTTC.

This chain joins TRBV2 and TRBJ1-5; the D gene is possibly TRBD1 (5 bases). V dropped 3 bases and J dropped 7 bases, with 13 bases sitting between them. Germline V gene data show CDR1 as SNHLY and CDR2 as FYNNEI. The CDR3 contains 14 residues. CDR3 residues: CASSEVRGVQPQHF. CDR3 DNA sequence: TGTGCCAGCAGTGAGGTACGGGGGGTGCAGCCCCAGCATTTT.

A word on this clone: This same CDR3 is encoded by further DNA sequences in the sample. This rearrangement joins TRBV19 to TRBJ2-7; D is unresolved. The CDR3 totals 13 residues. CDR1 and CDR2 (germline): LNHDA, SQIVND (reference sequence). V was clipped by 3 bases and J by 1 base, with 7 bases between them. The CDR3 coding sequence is TGTGCCAGTAGTATTGGGCAGTCCTACGAGCAGTACTTC. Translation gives CASSIGQSYEQYF.

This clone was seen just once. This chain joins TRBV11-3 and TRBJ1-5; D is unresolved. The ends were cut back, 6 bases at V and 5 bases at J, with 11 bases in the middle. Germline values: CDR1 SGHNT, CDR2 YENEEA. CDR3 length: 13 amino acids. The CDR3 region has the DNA TGTGCCAGCAGGGAATACAGAGATCAGCCCCAGCATTTT. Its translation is CASREYRDQPQHF.

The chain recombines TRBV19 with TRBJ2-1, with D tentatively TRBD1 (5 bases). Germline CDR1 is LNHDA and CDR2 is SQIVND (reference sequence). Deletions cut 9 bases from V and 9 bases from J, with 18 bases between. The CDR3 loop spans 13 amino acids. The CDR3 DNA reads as TGTGCCAGCATTAAGAAGGGGTGGTCTGAGCAGTTCTTC. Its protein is CASIKKGWSEQFF. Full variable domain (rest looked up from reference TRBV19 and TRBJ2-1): DGGITQSPKYLFRKEGQNVTLSCEQNLNHDAMYWYRQDPGQGLRLIYYSQIVNDFQKGDIAEGYSVSREKKESFPLTVTSAQKNPTAFYLCASIKKGWSEQFFGPGTRLTVL.

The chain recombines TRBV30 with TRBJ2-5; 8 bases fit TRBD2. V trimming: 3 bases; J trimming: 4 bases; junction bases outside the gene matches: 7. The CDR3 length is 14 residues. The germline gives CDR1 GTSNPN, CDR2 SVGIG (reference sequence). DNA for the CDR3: TGTGCCTGGAGGAGCGGGGGCTCGTTAGAGACCCAGTACTTC. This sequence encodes CAWRSGGSLETQYF. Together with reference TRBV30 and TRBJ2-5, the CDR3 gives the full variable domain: SQTIHQWPATLVQPVGSPLSLECTVEGTSNPNLYWYRQAAGRGLQLLFYSVGIGQISSEVPQNLSASRPQDRQFILSSKKLLLSDSGFYLCAWRSGGSLETQYFGPGTRLLVL.

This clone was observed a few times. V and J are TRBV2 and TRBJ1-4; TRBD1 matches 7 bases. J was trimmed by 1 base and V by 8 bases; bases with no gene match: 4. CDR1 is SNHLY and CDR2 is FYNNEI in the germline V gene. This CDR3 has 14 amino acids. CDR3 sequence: CASAYRGTNEKLFF. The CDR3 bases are TGTGCCAGCGCATACAGGGGAACTAATGAAAAACTGTTTTTT.

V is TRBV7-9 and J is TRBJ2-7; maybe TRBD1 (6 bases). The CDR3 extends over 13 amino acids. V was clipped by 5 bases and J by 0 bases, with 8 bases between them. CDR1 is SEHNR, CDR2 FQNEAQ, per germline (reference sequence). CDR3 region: CASSPGHSYEQYF. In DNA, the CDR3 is TGTGCCAGCAGCCCGGGACACTCCTACGAGCAGTACTTC.

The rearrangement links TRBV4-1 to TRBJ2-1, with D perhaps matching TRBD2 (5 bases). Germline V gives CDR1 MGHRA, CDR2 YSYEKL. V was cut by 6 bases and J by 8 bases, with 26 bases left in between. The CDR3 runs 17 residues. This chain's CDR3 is CASSDEGAGGTSDEQFF. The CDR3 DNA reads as TGCGCCAGCAGTGACGAGGGAGCTGGCGGTACAAGTGATGAGCAGTTCTTC.

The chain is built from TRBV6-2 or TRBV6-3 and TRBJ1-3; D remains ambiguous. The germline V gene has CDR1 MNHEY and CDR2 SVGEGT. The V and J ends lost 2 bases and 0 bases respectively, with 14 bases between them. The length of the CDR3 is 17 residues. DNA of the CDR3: TGTGCCAGCAGTTACAATGGGCCAACTTACTCTGGAAACACCATATATTTT. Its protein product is CASSYNGPTYSGNTIYF.

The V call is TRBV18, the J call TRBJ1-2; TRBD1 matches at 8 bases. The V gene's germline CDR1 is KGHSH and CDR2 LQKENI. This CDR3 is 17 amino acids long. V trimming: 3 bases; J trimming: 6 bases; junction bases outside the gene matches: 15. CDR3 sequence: CASSPRPPATGENGYTF. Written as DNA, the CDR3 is TGTGCCAGCTCACCGAGGCCCCCAGCGACAGGGGAAAATGGCTACACCTTC.

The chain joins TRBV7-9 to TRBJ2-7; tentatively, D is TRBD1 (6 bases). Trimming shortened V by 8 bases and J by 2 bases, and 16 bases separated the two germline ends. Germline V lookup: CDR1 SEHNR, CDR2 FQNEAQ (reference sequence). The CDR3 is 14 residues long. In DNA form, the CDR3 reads TGTGCCAGCGGGGCCGGGACACCGACCTACGAGCAGTACTTC. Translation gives CASGAGTPTYEQYF.

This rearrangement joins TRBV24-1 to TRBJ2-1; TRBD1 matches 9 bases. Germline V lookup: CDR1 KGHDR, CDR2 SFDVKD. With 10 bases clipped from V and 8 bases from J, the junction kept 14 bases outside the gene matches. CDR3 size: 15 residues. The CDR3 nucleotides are TGTGCCACTCAGCCGACGGGACAGGGCAACTATGAGCAGTTCTTC. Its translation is CATQPTGQGNYEQFF.

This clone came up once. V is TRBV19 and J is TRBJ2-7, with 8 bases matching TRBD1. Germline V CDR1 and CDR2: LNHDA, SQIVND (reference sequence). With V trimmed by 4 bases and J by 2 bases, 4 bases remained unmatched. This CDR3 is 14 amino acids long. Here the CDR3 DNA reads TGTGCCAGTAGTAGTACGGACAGGGCCTACGAGCAGTACTTC. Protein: CASSSTDRAYEQYF.